This TCR beta chain was sequenced during a study of tumor-infiltrating lymphocytes in primary liver carcinoma. In the study overall: Stage T1-T3 N0M0 tumors measured roughly 4.2 to 10 cm at most. Productive TCRbeta read yields ran from roughly 3.65 to 7.13 million per sample and were similar between tissues. Findings of the study overall: Bulk unsorted sampling precluded comparing CD4+ and CD8+ repertoires.

Germline DNA was extracted too, while blood RNA derived from unsorted whole blood. This clonotype was detected ten times or more. Its antigen is unidentified. The CDR3 is 11 amino acids. Germline values: CDR1 ENHRY, CDR2 SYGVKD. Between the trimmed V and J ends, which lost 10 bases and 5 bases, there was a span of 11 bases. Total RNA amounting to 450 to 500 ng was the source from which TCR beta cDNA was made with a constant-region primer. Investigators got TCR beta libraries out of three nested multiplex PCR rounds, done with slightly modified ARM-PCR. Rounds one and two of PCR, each of roughly 11 cycles, were primed with TRBV1-TRBV30 forward primers and a C-beta reverse primer. MiXCR was run by TCRdb on the multiplex PCR reads, yielding one entry per CDR3 protein. The data show 250,000 to 350,000 distinct CDR3 sequences, approximately 54% seen once.

The source material was peripheral blood. J is TRBJ2-5 and V is TRBV10-3, with no clear D. The sequence derives from a woman in her thirties with primary liver carcinoma and hepatitis B virus infection. CDR3 loop: CATPAWETQYF. The CDR3 bases are TGTGCCACGCCCGCATGGGAGACCCAGTACTTC.